A single T cell receptor beta chain is shown here with its context. The antigen is unknown. Data came from immunoSEQ multiplex PCR; TCRdb stores just in-frame clones and leaves some out. This sample has about 120,000 clones, with roughly 88% found just once. This record comes from a study of T cell responses to AZD1222 COVID-19 vaccine. V trimming: 7 bases; J trimming: 0 bases; junction bases outside the gene matches: 5. This CDR3 is built from 14 residues. Germline V gene data show CDR1 as ENHRY and CDR2 as SYGVKD. General study points: Within unmutated variant regions lay the reported targets of nearly half of spike-specific TCRs.

This TCR came from an adult in good health. This material consisted of peripheral blood, taken on day 0 of AZD1222 vaccination. The chain carries TRBV10-3 and TRBJ1-1, with 7 bases aligning to TRBD1. For the CDR3, the DNA is TGTGCCATCACCCGGGACAGTATGAACACTGAAGCTTTCTTT. Its translation: CAITRDSMNTEAFF.